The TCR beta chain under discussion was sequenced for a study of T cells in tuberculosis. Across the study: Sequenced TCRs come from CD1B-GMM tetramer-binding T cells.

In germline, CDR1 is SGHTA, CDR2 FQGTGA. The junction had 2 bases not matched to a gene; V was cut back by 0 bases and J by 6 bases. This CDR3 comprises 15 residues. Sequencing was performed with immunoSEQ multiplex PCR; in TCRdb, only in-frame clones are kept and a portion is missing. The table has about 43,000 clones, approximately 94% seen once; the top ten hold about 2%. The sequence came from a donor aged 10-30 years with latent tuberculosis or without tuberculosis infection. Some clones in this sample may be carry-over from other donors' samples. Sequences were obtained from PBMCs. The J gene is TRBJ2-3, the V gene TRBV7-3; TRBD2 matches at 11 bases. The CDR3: CASSLTWTSGDTQYF. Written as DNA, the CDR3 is TGTGCCAGCAGCTTAACGTGGACTAGCGGGGATACGCAGTATTTT.